This T cell receptor (beta chain) stems from a study of blood T cell repertoires in COVID-19 (dated by TCRdb to 2020 to 2022). With respect to the entire study: Samples from collaborators originated in the United States, Italy and Spain and spanned both the acute and convalescent phases of COVID-19. The material from the prospective study consisted of cDNA or gDNA derived from T cells, B-cell-depleted T cells, or PBMCs. Subjects who had been exposed to COVID-19, were actively infected with it, or had recovered from it provided the deeply sampled blood TCRbeta repertoires that made up the dataset. The repertoires were released in a freely available public database intended as a resource for research on the immune response to SARS-CoV-2. Samples were obtained from the ongoing ImmuneRACE study (first 160 participants) and from some 1,300 subjects provided by 6 global collaborators. The sample metadata nearly always contained a de-identified subject ID, COVID-19 status, age in years and sex. HLA class I and class II types, where available, came from metadata supplied by the sample provider rather than from assay-based typing.

The germline V gene gives CDR1 as SGDLS and CDR2 as YYNGEE. The trim is 3 bases for V and 0 bases for J, with a gap of 7 bases between the germline ends. The CDR3 contains 14 residues, cysteine and phenylalanine counted. Only the CDR3 DNA stays, 42 bases, in frame from base 1. TCRbeta CDR3 regions were amplified from genomic DNA by means of the immunoSEQ Assay, a bias-controlled multiplex PCR. For the original study's pipeline: The number of nucleated cells in each sample was estimated by amplification of reference gene primers within the assay. To quantify the absolute abundance of each unique TCRbeta CDR3 rearrangement, sequence reads were collapsed and filtered. For each sample, productive Simpson clonality was calculated as the square root of Simpson's diversity index across productive rearrangements. This immuneACCESS table, as held by TCRdb, lists in-frame sequences with V and J called but not all clones. Of the missing ones, under half trace to an unresolved V gene in checked studies; the others have no known cause. V, J and clone size are taken as reported in that table, and D and trimming were inferred from the DNA itself. This sample lists approximately 300,000 clones; around 85% were detected once. The leading ten clones occupy 0.7% to 1% of the sample.

The paper as a whole reports these results and caveats: The amount of clinical and demographic metadata varied by source and participant and was provided uncurated.

Worth noting for this clone: Which antigen it targets is not known. No qualities accompany the bases; no much larger clone lies one base away.

One collaborating source in Seattle enrolled patients while the patients were actively infected and followed the patients over time throughout the course of disease. Collaborating institutions collected whole blood in K2EDTA tubes following their own protocols. For TCRbeta analysis, collaborators shipped samples in one of three forms: frozen whole blood, isolated PBMCs, or DNA extracted from either of those sample types. Specimen: peripheral blood. The chain is assembled from TRBV9 and TRBJ1-3; the D gene cannot be resolved reliably. The sequence was obtained from a human donor with COVID-19, enrolled during active disease. The donor label of this sample is uncertain. The CDR3 region: CASSGLSSGNTIYF. DNA sequence: TGTGCCAGCAGCGGCCTCAGCTCTGGAAACACCATATATTTT.